The 29 T cell receptor beta chains in this list originate from one sample, sequenced in a study of shared T cell receptors in the human thymus. Assay used: immunoSEQ multiplex PCR; TCRdb lists only in-frame clones, some missing. In the table there are roughly 660,000 clones, approximately 90% of which are singletons. The sample also formed part of further work on human thymus T cells.

Source material: thymocytes. The receptor source for this set is a boy younger than two with a congenital heart defect.

The genes are TRBV9 and TRBJ2-7; TRBD1 matches at 7 bases. Germline V lookup: CDR1 SGDLS, CDR2 YYNGEE. V lost 4 bases, J lost 0 bases, and 7 bases stayed unmatched. The CDR3 spans 15 residues. For the CDR3, the DNA is TGTGCCAGCAGCCCACGGGACAGTGACTCCTACGAGCAGTACTTC. This sequence encodes CASSPRDSDSYEQYF.

The V gene is TRBV7-6, the J gene TRBJ2-1, with 7 bases matching TRBD2. The CDR3 is made up of 14 amino acids. Germline CDR1 is SGHVS and CDR2 is FNYEAQ. V gave up 3 bases and J gave up 5 bases; unmatched junction bases: 4. The CDR3 nucleotides are TGTGCCAGCAGCTTTGGCGGGAGCCACAATGAGCAGTTCTTC. The encoded protein is CASSFGGSHNEQFF.

This chain links TRBV27 with TRBJ2-5; TRBD2 agrees at 9 bases. The CDR3 loop spans 15 amino acids. V lost 5 bases, J lost 4 bases, and 8 bases stayed unmatched. The germline V gene has CDR1 MNHEY and CDR2 SMNVEV (reference sequence). Written as DNA, the CDR3 is TGTGCCAGCAGTACCCGGGGTAGCGGGAGAGAGACCCAGTACTTC. It encodes CASSTRGSGRETQYF.

This clone appeared a single time. The gene calls are TRBV2 and TRBJ2-1; possible D gene TRBD2, 5 bases. Deletions cut 0 bases from V and 1 base from J, with 25 bases between. The germline CDR1 and CDR2 sequences are SNHLY and FYNNEI. CDR3 size: 21 residues. CDR3 amino acids: CASSEAQVASSLGSSYNEQFF. The DNA of the CDR3 is TGTGCCAGCAGTGAAGCCCAAGTGGCGTCCTCGCTGGGGAGTTCCTACAATGAGCAGTTCTTC.

The chain recombines TRBV6-5 with TRBJ2-1; 7 positions agree with TRBD1. The germline CDR1 and CDR2 sequences are MNHEY and SVGAGI. The J segment lost 7 bases and the V segment lost 4 bases, leaving 7 bases of the junction unmatched. The CDR3 runs to 14 residues. CDR3 residues: CASSSALTGNEQFF. The CDR3 nucleotides are TGTGCCAGCAGTTCCGCCCTGACAGGGAATGAGCAGTTCTTC.

V gene TRBV6-4 combines with J gene TRBJ2-7; 10 nucleotides align to TRBD1. The V gene's germline CDR1 is MRHNA and CDR2 SNTAGT. The CDR3 has 16 residues. After removal of 6 bases from V and 3 bases from J, the junction contained 11 bases not matched to a gene. CDR3 region: CASRGQGSLPNYEQYF. In nucleotides, the CDR3 is TGTGCCAGCAGGGGACAGGGGTCGCTACCAAACTACGAGCAGTACTTC.

The chain employs TRBV6-4 and TRBJ2-3; 10 bases fit TRBD1. The CDR3 covers 17 residues. V lost 2 bases and J lost 3; bases outside the gene matches: 8. Germline CDR1 is MRHNA and CDR2 is SNTAGT. The CDR3 sequence is CASSDPGSGQGTDTQYF. The CDR3 nucleotides read TGTGCCAGCAGTGACCCTGGTTCGGGACAGGGGACAGATACGCAGTATTTT.

The chain has TRBV30 and TRBJ1-1; tentative D call: TRBD1 (6 bases). The germline V gene has CDR1 GTSNPN and CDR2 SVGIG (reference sequence). Trimming left V 2 bases short and J 1 base short, with 20 bases between. This CDR3 spans 17 amino acids. The CDR3 nucleotides are TGTGCCTGGAGTCAGGCAGGGGAGACCCGATGGAACACTGAAGCTTTCTTT. Translation gives CAWSQAGETRWNTEAFF.

This chain links TRBV4-3 with TRBJ2-3, with 9 bases lining up with TRBD2. Germline CDR1 and CDR2: LGHNA and YSLEER. The trim removed 2 bases at V and 8 bases at J, leaving 8 bases unmatched. The CDR3 runs to 15 residues. The CDR3 nucleotides are TGCGCCAGCAGCCAAACAATAGCGGGAGATGGTACGCAGTATTTT. Translating it yields CASSQTIAGDGTQYF.

In nucleotides, the CDR3 is TGTGCCAGCAGCCTCTCGGGGGGAAGTATCGATGAGCAGTTCTTC. It codes for CASSLSGGSIDEQFF. The rearrangement joins TRBV6-4 to TRBJ2-1; 7 nucleotides match TRBD2. This CDR3 comprises 15 residues. Germline CDR1 and CDR2: MRHNA and SNTAGT. V was pared by 6 bases and J by 8 bases, with 13 bases of the junction left unmatched.

This clone was recorded only once. The CDR3 region is CASSILGQGSPNLNTGELFF. DNA of the CDR3: TGTGCCAGCAGCATACTAGGACAGGGAAGCCCTAACTTAAACACCGGGGAGCTGTTTTTT. The chain recombines TRBV5-4 with TRBJ2-2; 8 nucleotides line up with TRBD1. The CDR3 contains 20 residues. Germline V gene sequence: CDR1 SGHNT, CDR2 YYREEE (reference sequence). The V and J ends lost 4 bases and 2 bases, in that order; junction bases with no gene match: 19.

This clone was seen a single time. This sequence joins TRBV25-1 and TRBJ2-3; D is perhaps TRBD2 (6 bases). Germline V gives CDR1 MGHDK, CDR2 SYGVNS. There are 14 residues in the CDR3. V lost 5 bases and J 2 bases, leaving 11 bases between the germline ends. The CDR3 DNA sequence: TGTGCCAGCAGTCCCCTAGCGTTCACAGATACGCAGTATTTT. Residues: CASSPLAFTDTQYF.

The genes are TRBV9 and TRBJ2-7; TRBD1 matches at 10 bases. In germline, CDR1 is SGDLS, CDR2 YYNGEE. Germline trimming cut 0 bases from V and 3 bases from J; bases unmatched to any gene: 9. The CDR3 covers 17 residues. CDR3 protein: CASSVGELDRGDYEQYF. CDR3 sequence (DNA): TGTGCCAGCAGCGTAGGGGAACTGGACAGGGGGGACTACGAGCAGTACTTC.

Only one count was recorded for this clone. The CDR3 sequence: CASSHRGAGYGYTF. The CDR3 DNA follows: TGTGCCAGCAGCCACAGGGGGGCGGGCTATGGCTACACCTTC. The rearrangement links TRBV4-2 to TRBJ1-2, with 7 bases fitting TRBD1. V lost 3 bases to trimming and J lost 4 bases; unmatched junction nucleotides: 5. The CDR3 totals 14 residues. The germline CDR1 and CDR2 sequences are LGHNA and YNFKEQ.

The V call is TRBV25-1, the J call TRBJ2-1, with D uncertain. Trimming removed 6 bases from V and 10 bases from J, with 22 bases in between. This CDR3 is 15 amino acids long. The germline V gene has CDR1 MGHDK and CDR2 SYGVNS. CDR3 DNA: TGTGCCAGCAGCCGCTTTCCTCCCTCCTCTACGGAGCAGTTCTTC. Translation: CASSRFPPSSTEQFF.

The chain uses TRBV4-2 and TRBJ1-1; D might be TRBD1 (5 bases). Germline CDR1 is LGHNA and CDR2 is YNFKEQ. This CDR3 spans 17 amino acids. Trimming pared 0 bases from V and 0 bases from J, leaving 14 bases between. The CDR3 sequence is CASSQDVEGSMNTEAFF. The CDR3 region has the DNA TGTGCCAGCAGCCAAGATGTGGAGGGGTCGATGAACACTGAAGCTTTCTTT.

V usage is TRBV10-3 and J usage is TRBJ2-7; 9 nucleotides agree with TRBD2. The junction had 15 bases not matched to a gene; V was cut back by 0 bases and J by 0 bases. The CDR3 is made up of 20 amino acids. Germline V gene sequence: CDR1 ENHRY, CDR2 SYGVKD. CDR3 sequence: CAISESVWREGLRSSYEQYF. CDR3 bases: TGTGCCATCAGTGAGTCAGTTTGGCGGGAGGGCCTCCGAAGCTCCTACGAGCAGTACTTC.

The V and J genes are TRBV19 and TRBJ2-7, with D possibly TRBD2 on 6 matching bases. Trimming left V 6 bases short and J 4 bases short, with 13 bases between. The CDR3 runs to 13 residues. CDR1 is LNHDA, CDR2 SQIVND, per germline (reference sequence). The CDR3: CASRRLGGYEQYF. The CDR3 nucleotides are TGTGCCAGTAGGCGACTGGGAGGATACGAGCAGTACTTC.

The chain joins TRBV11-2 to TRBJ2-1; D is perhaps TRBD1 (6 bases). V was cut by 7 bases and J by 0 bases, with 16 bases left in between. Germline loops: CDR1 SGHAT, CDR2 FQNNGV. The CDR3 covers 16 residues. The CDR3 coding sequence is TGTGCCAGCACCCTCTTACAGGGCAGCTCCTACAATGAGCAGTTCTTC. This encodes CASTLLQGSSYNEQFF.

J is TRBJ1-2 and V is TRBV5-6; maybe TRBD1 (5 bases). The V end was cut by 1 base, the J end by 7 bases, with 17 bases between. Germline CDR1 reads SGHDT; CDR2 reads YYEEEE. CDR3 length equals 15 residues. CDR3 sequence reads: CASSLSLKGLGGYTF. The CDR3 DNA follows: TGTGCCAGCAGCTTGAGTCTAAAGGGACTAGGTGGCTACACCTTC. The full variable domain, rest sourced from reference TRBV5-6 and TRBJ1-2, is DAGVTQSPTHLIKTRGQQVTLRCSPKSGHDTVSWYQQALGQGPQFIFQYYEEEERQRGNFPDRFSGHQFPNYSSELNVNALLLGDSALYLCASSLSLKGLGGYTFGSGTRLTVV.

This rearrangement joins TRBV7-3 to TRBJ2-1; the match to TRBD2 covers 12 bases. The CDR3 loop spans 16 amino acids. Germline CDR1 is SGHTA and CDR2 is FQGTGA. V was clipped by 5 bases and J by 8 bases; unmatched bases: 10. CDR3 protein: CASSPLLAGGRDEQFF. Written as DNA, the CDR3 is TGTGCCAGCAGCCCCCTTCTAGCGGGAGGGAGGGATGAGCAGTTCTTC.

The chain employs TRBV27 and TRBJ2-5; TRBD1 matches at 7 bases. The V gene end was trimmed by 1 base and the J gene end by 5 bases; junction bases not matched to a gene: 4. Germline loops: CDR1 MNHEY, CDR2 SMNVEV (reference sequence). The CDR3 spans 14 residues. The CDR3, as DNA: TGTGCCAGCAGTTTATACCCCAGGGGGGAGACCCAGTACTTC. It is translated as CASSLYPRGETQYF.

The rearrangement links TRBV5-1 to TRBJ2-1; 8 bases are shared with TRBD2. The CDR3 is 18 amino acids. Germline values: CDR1 SGHRS, CDR2 YFSETQ. Losses at the gene ends were 4 bases for V and 5 bases for J; bases not matched to a gene: 17. The CDR3 reads CASSPTPEREYKNNEQFF. As DNA, the CDR3 is TGCGCCAGCAGCCCCACCCCCGAGCGGGAGTACAAAAACAATGAGCAGTTCTTC.

CDR3 sequence (DNA): TGTGCCAGCAGTCCCCCTGGCCCCAAGGGGGCCAAAAACATTCAGTACTTC. This translates into CASSPPGPKGAKNIQYF. The chain joins TRBV27 to TRBJ2-4; possibly TRBD1 for D (5 bases). Germline V gene sequence: CDR1 MNHEY, CDR2 SMNVEV (reference sequence). The CDR3 contains 17 residues. V lost 5 bases, J lost 1 base, and 18 bases lay in between.

This clone has only one observation. The chain links TRBV23-1 to TRBJ2-7, with TRBD1 matching over 10 bases. TRBV23-1 is identified as an open reading frame with a role that is uncertain. The CDR3 runs to 19 residues. The V gene end was trimmed by 3 bases and the J gene end by 3 bases; junction bases not matched to a gene: 17. DNA of the CDR3: TGCGCCAGCAGTCACAAAGGGACAGGGGCCTTTCTTACCTACTACGAGCAGTACTTC. Its protein product is CASSHKGTGAFLTYYEQYF.

The chain employs TRBV5-1 and TRBJ2-1, with D hard to call. Germline V gives CDR1 SGHRS, CDR2 YFSETQ. CDR3 length: 16 residues. The V end was cut by 0 bases, the J end by 5 bases, with 15 bases between. This CDR3 reads CASSLVTSPPHNEQFF. DNA for the CDR3: TGCGCCAGCAGCTTGGTTACTTCGCCACCGCACAATGAGCAGTTCTTC. The variable domain in full, completed from reference TRBV5-1 and TRBJ2-1, reads KAGVTQTPRYLIKTRGQQVTLSCSPISGHRSVSWYQQTPGQGLQFLFEYFSETQRNKGNFPGRFSGRQFSNSRSEMNVSTLELGDSALYLCASSLVTSPPHNEQFFGPGTRLTVL.

This clone appeared once. For the CDR3, the DNA is TGTGCCAGCAGAGCAGACATGAAGGGAGGCAATCAGCCCCAGCATTTT. It translates to CASRADMKGGNQPQHF. This sequence joins TRBV2 and TRBJ1-5; no reliable D call. The CDR3 runs 16 residues. Per the germline V gene, CDR1 is SNHLY and CDR2 is FYNNEI. Between the trimmed V and J ends, which lost 6 bases and 2 bases, there was a span of 17 bases.

This clone was detected only once. The J gene is TRBJ2-1, the V gene TRBV5-1; D is perhaps TRBD1 (6 bases). The CDR3 has 15 amino acids. CDR1 and CDR2 from the germline V gene are SGHRS and YFSETQ. V was pared by 3 bases and J by 0 bases, with 10 bases between. This chain's CDR3 is CASSSIGGSYNEQFF. In nucleotides, the CDR3 is TGCGCCAGCAGCTCCATAGGGGGCTCCTACAATGAGCAGTTCTTC.

The CDR3 DNA reads as TGCGGAACAGGGGACACTGAAGCTTTCTTT. It codes for CGTGDTEAFF. The J gene is TRBJ1-1, the V gene TRBV20-1, with TRBD1 identical over 7 bases. The germline V gene encodes CDR1 DFQATT and CDR2 SNEGSKA (reference sequence). The CDR3 totals 10 residues.